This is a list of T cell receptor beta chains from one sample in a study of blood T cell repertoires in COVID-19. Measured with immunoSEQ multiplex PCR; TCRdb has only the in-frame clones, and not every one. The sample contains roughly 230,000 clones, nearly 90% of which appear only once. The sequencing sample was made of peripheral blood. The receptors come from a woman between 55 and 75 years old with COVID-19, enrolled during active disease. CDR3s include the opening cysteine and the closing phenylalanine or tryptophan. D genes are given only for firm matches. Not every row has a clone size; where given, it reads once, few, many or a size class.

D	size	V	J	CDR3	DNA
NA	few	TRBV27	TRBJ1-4	CASSFEGDEKLFF	TGTGCCAGCAGTTTTGAGGGAGATGAAAAACTGTTTTTT
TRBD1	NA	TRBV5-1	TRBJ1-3	CASSWGQGVTSGNTIYF	TGCGCCAGCAGCTGGGGACAGGGGGTCACGTCTGGAAACACCATATATTTT
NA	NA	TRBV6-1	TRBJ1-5	CASSEVRTLHGYSNQPQHF	TGTGCCAGCAGTGAAGTAAGGACTCTTCATGGGTATAGCAATCAGCCCCAGCATTTT
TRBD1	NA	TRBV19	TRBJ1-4	CASSYRGRIRRVEKLFF	TGTGCCAGTAGTTACAGGGGACGAATTCGCAGGGTCGAAAAACTGTTTTTT
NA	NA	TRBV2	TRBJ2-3	CASSVPLSPPDTQYF	TGTGCCAGCAGTGTACCACTTAGCCCGCCAGATACGCAGTATTTT
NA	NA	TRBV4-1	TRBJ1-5	CASSQDLTSRNQPQHF	TGCGCCAGCAGCCAAGATTTGACAAGCCGTAATCAGCCCCAGCATTTT
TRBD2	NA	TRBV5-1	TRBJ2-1	CASSLRTAGGPYNEQFF	TGCGCCAGCAGCTTGCGGACGGCGGGGGGGCCCTACAATGAGCAGTTCTTC
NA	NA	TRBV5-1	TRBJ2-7	CASSLGVTGRYEQYF	TGCGCCAGCAGCTTGGGGGTGACAGGGAGGTACGAGCAGTACTTC
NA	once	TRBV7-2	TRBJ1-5	CASSPGAISPQHF	TGTGCCAGCAGCCCGGGAGCAATCAGCCCCCAGCATTTT
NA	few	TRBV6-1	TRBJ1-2	CASSEVAANYGYTF	TGTGCCAGCAGTGAAGTTGCGGCTAACTATGGCTACACCTTC
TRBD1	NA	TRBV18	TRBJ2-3	CASSVGAQGATDTQYF	TGTGCCAGCTCGGTTGGTGCACAGGGGGCTACAGATACGCAGTATTTT
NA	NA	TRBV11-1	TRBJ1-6	CASSLGQYNSPLHF	TGTGCCAGCAGCTTAGGGCAGTATAATTCACCCCTCCACTTT
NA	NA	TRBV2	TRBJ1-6	CASRDPNSPLHF	TGTGCCAGCCGGGATCCTAATTCACCCCTCCACTTT
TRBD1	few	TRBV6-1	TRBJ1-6	CASSDPGQNSPLHF	TGTGCCAGCAGTGACCCGGGACAGAATTCACCCCTCCACTTT
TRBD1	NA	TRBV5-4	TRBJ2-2	CASSQQTGGFGELFF	TGTGCCAGCAGCCAACAAACAGGGGGGTTCGGGGAGCTGTTTTTT
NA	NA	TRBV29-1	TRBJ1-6	CSVAEGSKDSPLHF	TGCAGCGTTGCGGAGGGGTCGAAAGATTCACCCCTCCACTTT
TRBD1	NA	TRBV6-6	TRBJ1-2	CASRRDRANYGYTF	TGTGCCAGCCGAAGGGACAGGGCGAACTATGGCTACACCTTC
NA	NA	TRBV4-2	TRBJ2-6	CASSQDLGALTSGANVLTF	TGTGCCAGCAGCCAAGATCTGGGGGCTCTTACCTCTGGGGCCAACGTCCTGACTTTC
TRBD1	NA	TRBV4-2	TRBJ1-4	CASRRPGQGLANEKLFF	TGTGCCAGCAGACGACCGGGACAGGGTTTAGCGAATGAAAAACTGTTTTTT
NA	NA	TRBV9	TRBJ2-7	CASSAEDSSLYEQYF	TGTGCCAGCAGCGCGGAGGACAGCAGCCTCTACGAGCAGTACTTC
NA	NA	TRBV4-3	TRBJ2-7	CASSQEMGTASEQYF	TGCGCCAGCAGCCAAGAAATGGGGACTGCTTCCGAGCAGTACTTC
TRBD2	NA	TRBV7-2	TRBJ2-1	CASSNQRGVYNEQFF	TGTGCCAGCAGTAATCAGCGGGGGGTATACAATGAGCAGTTCTTC
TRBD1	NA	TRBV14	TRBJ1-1	CASSQRQGAQNTEAFF	TGTGCCAGCAGCCAAAGGCAGGGGGCTCAGAACACTGAAGCTTTCTTT
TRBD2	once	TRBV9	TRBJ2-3	CASSPLAGGLTDTQYF	TGTGCCAGCAGCCCCCTAGCGGGGGGCCTCACAGATACGCAGTATTTT